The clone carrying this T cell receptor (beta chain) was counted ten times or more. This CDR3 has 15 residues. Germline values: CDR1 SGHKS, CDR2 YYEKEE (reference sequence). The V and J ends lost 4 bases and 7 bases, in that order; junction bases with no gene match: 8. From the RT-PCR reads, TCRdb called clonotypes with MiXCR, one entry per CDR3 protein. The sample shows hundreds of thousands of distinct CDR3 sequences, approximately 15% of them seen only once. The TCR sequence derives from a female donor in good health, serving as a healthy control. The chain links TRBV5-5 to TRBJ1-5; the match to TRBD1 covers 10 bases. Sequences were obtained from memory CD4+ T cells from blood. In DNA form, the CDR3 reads TGTGCCAGCAGCCAACTGACAGGGGGCGAACAGCCCCAGCATTTT. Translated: CASSQLTGGEQPQHF.